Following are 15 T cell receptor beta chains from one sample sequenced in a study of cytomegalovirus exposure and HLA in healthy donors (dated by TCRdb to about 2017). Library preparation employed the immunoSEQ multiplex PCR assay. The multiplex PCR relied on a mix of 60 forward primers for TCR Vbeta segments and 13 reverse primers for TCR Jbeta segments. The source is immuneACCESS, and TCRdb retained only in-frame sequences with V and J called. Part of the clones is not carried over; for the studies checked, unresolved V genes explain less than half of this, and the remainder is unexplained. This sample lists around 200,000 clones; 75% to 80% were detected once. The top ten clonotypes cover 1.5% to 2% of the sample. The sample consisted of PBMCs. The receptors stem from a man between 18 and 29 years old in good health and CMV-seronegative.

CDR3 amino acids: CASKQGALSNEKLFF. In DNA form, the CDR3 reads TGTGCCAGCAAACAGGGGGCCTTATCTAATGAAAAACTGTTTTTT. J is TRBJ1-4 and V is TRBV7-6, with 9 bases matching TRBD1. Germline trimming cut 7 bases from V and 3 bases from J; bases unmatched to any gene: 6. CDR3 size: 15 residues. CDR1 and CDR2 (germline): SGHVS, FNYEAQ. Variable domain in full (rest from reference TRBV7-6 and TRBJ1-4): GAGVSQSPRYKVTKRGQDVALRCDPISGHVSLYWYRQALGQGPEFLTYFNYEAQQDKSGLPNDRFSAERPEGSISTLTIQRTEQRDSAMYRCASKQGALSNEKLFFGSGTQLSVL.

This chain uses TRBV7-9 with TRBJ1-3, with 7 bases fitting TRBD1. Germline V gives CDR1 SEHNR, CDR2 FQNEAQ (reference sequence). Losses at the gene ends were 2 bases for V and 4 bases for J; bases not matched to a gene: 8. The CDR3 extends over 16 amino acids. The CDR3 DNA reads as TGTGCCAGCAGCTTAAATACCTGGGGACAGGGAAACACCATATATTTT. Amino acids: CASSLNTWGQGNTIYF.

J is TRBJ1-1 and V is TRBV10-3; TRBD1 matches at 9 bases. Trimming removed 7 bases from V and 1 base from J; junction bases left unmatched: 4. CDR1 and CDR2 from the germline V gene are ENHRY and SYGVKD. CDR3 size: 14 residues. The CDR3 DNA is TGTGCCATCACCCGGGGACAGGGGAACACTGAAGCTTTCTTT. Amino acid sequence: CAITRGQGNTEAFF.

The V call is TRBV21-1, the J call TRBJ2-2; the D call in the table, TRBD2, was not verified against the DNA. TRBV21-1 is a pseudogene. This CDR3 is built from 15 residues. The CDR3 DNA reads TGTGCCAGCAGCAAGGTCGGGGTGATATCCGGGGAGCTGTTTTTT. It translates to CASSKVGVISGELFF.

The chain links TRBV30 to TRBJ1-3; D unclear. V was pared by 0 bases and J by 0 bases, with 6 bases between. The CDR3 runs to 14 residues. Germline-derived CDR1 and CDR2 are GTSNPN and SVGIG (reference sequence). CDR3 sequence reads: CAWSVWSSGNTIYF. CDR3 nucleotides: TGTGCCTGGAGTGTATGGAGCTCTGGAAACACCATATATTTT.

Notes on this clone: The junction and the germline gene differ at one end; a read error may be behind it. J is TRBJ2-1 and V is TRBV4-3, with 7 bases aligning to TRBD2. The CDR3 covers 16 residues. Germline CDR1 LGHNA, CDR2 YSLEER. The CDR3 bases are TGCGCCAGCAGCCAAGATATGGGGGGGGGTATGGATGAGCAGCTCTTC. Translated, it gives CASSQDMGGGMDEQLF.

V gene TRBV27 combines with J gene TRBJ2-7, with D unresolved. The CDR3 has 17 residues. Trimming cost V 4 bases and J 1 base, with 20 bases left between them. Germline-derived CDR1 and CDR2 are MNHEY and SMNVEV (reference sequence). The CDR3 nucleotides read TGTGCCAGCAGTTCATTCCCGACACCTCCCCGTTCCTACGAGCAGTACTTC. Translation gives CASSSFPTPPRSYEQYF.

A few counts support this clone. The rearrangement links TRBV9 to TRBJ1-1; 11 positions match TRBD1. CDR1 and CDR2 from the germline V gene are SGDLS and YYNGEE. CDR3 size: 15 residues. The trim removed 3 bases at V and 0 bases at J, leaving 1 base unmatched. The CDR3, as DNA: TGTGCCAGCAGCGGGACAGGGGGCATGAACACTGAAGCTTTCTTT. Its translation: CASSGTGGMNTEAFF.

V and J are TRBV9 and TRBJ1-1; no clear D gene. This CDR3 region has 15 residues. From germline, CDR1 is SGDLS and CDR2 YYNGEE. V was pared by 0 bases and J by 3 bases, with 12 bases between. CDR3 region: CASSVGGGPYTEAFF. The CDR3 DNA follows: TGTGCCAGCAGCGTAGGGGGAGGTCCTTACACTGAAGCTTTCTTT.

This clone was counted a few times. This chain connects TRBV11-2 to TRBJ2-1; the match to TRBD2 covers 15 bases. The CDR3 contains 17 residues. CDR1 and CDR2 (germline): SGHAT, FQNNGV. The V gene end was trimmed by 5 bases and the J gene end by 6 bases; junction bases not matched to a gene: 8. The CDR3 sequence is CASSPGLAGGTRNEQFF. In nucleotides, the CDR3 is TGTGCCAGCAGCCCGGGACTAGCGGGGGGTACACGCAATGAGCAGTTCTTC.

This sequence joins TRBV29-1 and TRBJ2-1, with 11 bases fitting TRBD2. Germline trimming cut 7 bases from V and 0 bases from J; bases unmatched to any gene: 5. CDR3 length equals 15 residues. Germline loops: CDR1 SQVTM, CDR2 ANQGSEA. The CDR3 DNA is TGCAGCGAACTAGCGGGAGCTGGCTCCTACAATGAGCAGTTCTTC. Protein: CSELAGAGSYNEQFF.

This chain's CDR3 is CASSLARDRGYEQYF. The CDR3 region has the DNA TGTGCCAGCAGCTTAGCCAGGGACAGGGGGTACGAGCAGTACTTC. V is TRBV7-6 and J is TRBJ2-7, with 11 bases that match TRBD1. V lost 0 bases, J lost 4 bases, and 2 bases stayed unmatched. Per germline, CDR1 SGHVS and CDR2 FNYEAQ. This CDR3 comprises 15 residues. Full variable domain (outside the CDR3, taken from reference TRBV7-6 and TRBJ2-7): GAGVSQSPRYKVTKRGQDVALRCDPISGHVSLYWYRQALGQGPEFLTYFNYEAQQDKSGLPNDRFSAERPEGSISTLTIQRTEQRDSAMYRCASSLARDRGYEQYFGPGTRLTVT.

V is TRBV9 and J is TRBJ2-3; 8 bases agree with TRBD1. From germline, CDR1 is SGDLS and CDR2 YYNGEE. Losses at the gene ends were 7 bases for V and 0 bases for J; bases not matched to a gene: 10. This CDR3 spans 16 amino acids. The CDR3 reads CASPKSQGASTDTQYF. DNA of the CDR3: TGTGCCAGCCCTAAGTCTCAGGGGGCAAGCACAGATACGCAGTATTTT.

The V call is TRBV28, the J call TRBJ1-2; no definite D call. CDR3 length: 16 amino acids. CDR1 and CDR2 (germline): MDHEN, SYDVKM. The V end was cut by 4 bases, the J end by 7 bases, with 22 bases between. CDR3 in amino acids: CASSSPGGRRSTGYTF. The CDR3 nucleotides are TGTGCCAGCAGTTCCCCAGGAGGGAGGAGAAGTACTGGCTACACCTTC.

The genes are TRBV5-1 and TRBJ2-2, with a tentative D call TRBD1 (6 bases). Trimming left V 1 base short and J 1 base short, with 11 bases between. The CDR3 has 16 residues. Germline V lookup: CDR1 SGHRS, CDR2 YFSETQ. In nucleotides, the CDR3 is TGCGCCAGCAGCTTGATGGGGGCTGGGAACACCGGGGAGCTGTTTTTT. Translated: CASSLMGAGNTGELFF.